A single sample is the source of the 20 T cell receptor beta chains below, sequenced in a study of T cells after yellow fever vaccination. TCRdb re-called the 5' RACE reads through MiXCR, storing one row per CDR3 protein. The repertoire consists of about 330,000 distinct CDR3 sequences, with about 7.8% occurring once and the leading ten covering 17%. Sequenced here: PBMCs, sampled more than 40 days after the first yellow fever vaccination. These receptors were collected from a man aged 18 to 35 who received the YFV17D yellow fever vaccine.

This rearrangement joins TRBV6-2 or TRBV6-3 to TRBJ1-5; 7 positions agree with TRBD1. CDR1 MNHEY and CDR2 SVGEGT come from the germline V gene. This CDR3 contains 13 residues. Trimming took 6 bases from V and 7 from J; bases not matched to a gene: 6. In nucleotides, the CDR3 is TGTGCCAGCAGCCGACAGGGACCCCAGCCCCAGCATTTT. It translates to CASSRQGPQPQHF.

In this sample, this clonotype turned up a few times. The rearrangement links TRBV5-6 to TRBJ1-2; tentatively, D is TRBD1 (5 bases). CDR1 SGHDT and CDR2 YYEEEE come from the germline V gene. V lost 1 base and J lost 4, with 11 bases in between. The CDR3 runs 14 residues. CDR3 residues: CASSLRQGTYGYTF. The CDR3 nucleotides read TGTGCCAGCAGCTTGCGGCAGGGAACCTATGGCTACACCTTC.

This clonotype was counted between two and nine times. This rearrangement joins TRBV5-1 to TRBJ1-1; D is uncertain. Germline CDR1 and CDR2: SGHRS and YFSETQ. Trimming removed 0 bases from V and 3 bases from J, with 6 bases in between. The CDR3 has 13 residues. The CDR3: CASSLARDTEAFF. The CDR3 DNA is TGCGCCAGCAGCTTGGCGCGGGACACTGAAGCTTTCTTT.

This chain links TRBV5-1 with TRBJ2-5, with D perhaps TRBD2 (7 bases). Germline values: CDR1 SGHRS, CDR2 YFSETQ. Deletions cut 6 bases from V and 1 base from J, with 16 bases between. CDR3 length: 15 amino acids. CDR3 DNA: TGCGCCAGCACCAAGGGGGGGCAGGGCCAAGAGACCCAGTACTTC. Translated: CASTKGGQGQETQYF.

Many counts were recorded for this clonotype. The chain couples TRBV11-1 to TRBJ2-3; 15 nucleotides align to TRBD2. The junction had 6 bases not matched to a gene; V was cut back by 5 bases and J by 0 bases. Germline V gene lookup returns CDR1 SGHAT and CDR2 FQDESV (reference sequence). The CDR3 totals 18 residues. The CDR3 sequence is CASSRGLAGGLSTDTQYF. DNA of the CDR3: TGTGCCAGCAGCCGGGGACTAGCGGGGGGCCTAAGCACAGATACGCAGTATTTT.

This chain links TRBV5-8 with TRBJ2-7, with 9 nucleotides matching TRBD1. The CDR3 is 16 residues long. The V segment lost 4 bases and the J segment 5 bases; nucleotides outside the gene matches: 13. Germline V CDR1 and CDR2: SGHTS, YDEGEE. The CDR3 nucleotides are TGTGCCAGCAGCCATCGACCTGGGACAGGGCGCGACGAGCAGTACGTC. Amino acids: CASSHRPGTGRDEQYV.

The sample holds many counts of this clonotype. The chain joins TRBV5-6 to TRBJ2-2; 8 positions match TRBD1. There are 15 residues in the CDR3. Germline values: CDR1 SGHDT, CDR2 YYEEEE. The junction had 4 bases not matched to a gene; V was cut back by 3 bases and J by 3 bases. DNA for the CDR3: TGTGCCAGCAGCTCGGACAGGGAAGACACCGGGGAGCTGTTTTTT. This codes for CASSSDREDTGELFF.

This clonotype was counted at least ten times. The chain employs TRBV6-2 or TRBV6-3 and TRBJ2-4; 9 bases map to TRBD2. Germline CDR1 MNHEY, CDR2 SVGEGT. Trimming took 8 bases from V and 4 from J; bases not matched to a gene: 6. The CDR3 loop spans 14 amino acids. The CDR3 DNA sequence: TGTGCCAGCTTCATGGCGGGGGGGAAAAACATTCAGTACTTC. Translation gives CASFMAGGKNIQYF.

J is TRBJ2-4 and V is TRBV5-6; maybe TRBD1 (6 bases). Trimming shortened V by 4 bases and J by 7 bases, and 18 bases separated the two germline ends. Germline lookup yields CDR1 SGHDT and CDR2 YYEEEE. The CDR3 runs 15 residues. Written as DNA, the CDR3 is TGTGCCAGCAGCGCCCCGTCGGGAACAGGGAACATTCAGTACTTC. This translates into CASSAPSGTGNIQYF.

The genes are TRBV7-9 and TRBJ2-5; the D is unclear. V was clipped by 7 bases and J by 2 bases, with 17 bases between them. Per germline, CDR1 SEHNR and CDR2 FQNEAQ (reference sequence). The CDR3 is 15 residues long. The CDR3 loop is CASNPSLDRQETQYF. As DNA, the CDR3 is TGTGCCAGCAACCCATCCCTGGACCGGCAAGAGACCCAGTACTTC.

This clonotype was observed a handful of times. This sequence joins TRBV5-1 and TRBJ2-7, with 8 bases matching TRBD1. V gave up 6 bases and J gave up 0 bases; unmatched junction bases: 5. The CDR3 sequence is 14 residues long. The germline V gene encodes CDR1 SGHRS and CDR2 YFSETQ. CDR3 sequence (DNA): TGCGCCAGCATGGGACAGGCTAGCTCCTACGAGCAGTACGTC. Protein sequence: CASMGQASSYEQYV.

The rearrangement joins TRBV12-3 or TRBV12-4 to TRBJ1-3; the D is unclear. Trimming cost V 3 bases and J 0 bases, with 12 bases left between them. The CDR3 spans 16 residues. The CDR3 loop reads CASSFPARSSGNTIYF. The CDR3 DNA reads as TGTGCCAGCAGTTTTCCCGCCAGGAGCTCTGGAAACACCATATATTTT.

This clonotype was seen ten or more times. The chain is built from TRBV24-1 and TRBJ2-1; no clear D gene. The V gene's germline CDR1 is KGHDR and CDR2 SFDVKD. With 5 bases removed from V and 6 bases from J, the gap between germline ends came to 7 bases. The length of the CDR3 is 12 residues. The CDR3 sequence: CATSAGTNEQFF. In nucleotides, the CDR3 is TGTGCCACCAGTGCCGGAACCAATGAGCAGTTCTTC.

This chain connects TRBV3-1 to TRBJ2-1; D is perhaps TRBD1 (6 bases). Trimming took off 2 bases at V and 0 bases at J, with 17 bases between the two ends. CDR3 length: 18 amino acids. Germline CDR1 is LGHDT and CDR2 is YNNKEL (reference sequence). This CDR3 reads CASSQIRGSSYSYNEQFF. The CDR3 DNA sequence: TGTGCCAGCAGCCAAATTAGGGGGTCCTCTTACTCCTACAATGAGCAGTTCTTC.

The V and J genes are TRBV7-2 and TRBJ2-3; D may be TRBD2 (6 bases). The V and J ends lost 5 bases and 4 bases respectively, with 13 bases between them. The CDR3 covers 14 residues. The germline V gene encodes CDR1 SGHTA and CDR2 FQGNSA. The CDR3 sequence is CASSLTSIADTQYF. As DNA, the CDR3 is TGTGCCAGCAGCCTGACTAGTATCGCAGATACGCAGTATTTT.

This clonotype was seen a few times. This rearrangement joins TRBV28 to TRBJ2-7; 9 bases are shared with TRBD1. Trimming took 2 bases from V and 3 from J; bases not matched to a gene: 2. CDR1 and CDR2 from the germline V gene are MDHEN and SYDVKM. The CDR3 sequence is 14 residues long. CDR3 region: CASSLTGGNYEQYV. The CDR3 nucleotides read TGTGCCAGCAGTTTAACAGGGGGCAACTACGAGCAGTACGTC.

The sample holds a few counts of this clonotype. CDR3 bases: TGTGCCAGCAGCTTAGGGACAGGGTTTGAAAAACTGTTTTTT. Its protein product is CASSLGTGFEKLFF. V and J are TRBV7-8 and TRBJ1-4; 8 nucleotides match TRBD1. Looked up from germline, CDR1 is SGHVS and CDR2 is FQNEAQ. The junction had 2 bases not matched to a gene; V was cut back by 1 base and J by 7 bases. The CDR3 length is 14 residues.

V usage is TRBV5-1 and J usage is TRBJ2-5; tentative D call: TRBD2 (6 bases). Trimming took off 2 bases at V and 5 bases at J, with 10 bases between the two ends. CDR1 is SGHRS, CDR2 YFSETQ, per germline. The CDR3 runs to 13 residues. The CDR3 DNA reads TGCGCCAGCAGCTTTCAAGGGACTGAGACCCAGTACTTC. Residues: CASSFQGTETQYF.

The chain has TRBV3-1 and TRBJ1-6; a weak D match, TRBD1 (5 bases). This CDR3 spans 15 amino acids. Trimming removed 1 base from V and 9 bases from J, with 13 bases in between. CDR1 and CDR2 from the germline V gene are LGHDT and YNNKEL (reference sequence). CDR3 loop: CASSQVHSGGSPLHF. The CDR3 nucleotides are TGTGCCAGCAGCCAAGTTCACAGTGGGGGTTCACCCCTCCACTTT. The variable domain in full, with the rest retrieved from reference TRBV3-1 and TRBJ1-6, is DTAVSQTPKYLVTQMGNDKSIKCEQNLGHDTMYWYKQDSKKFLKIMFSYNNKELIINETVPNRFSPKSPDKAHLNLHINSLELGDSAVYFCASSQVHSGGSPLHFGNGTRLTVT.

The chain is built from TRBV5-4 and TRBJ2-7; 7 bases match TRBD1. With V trimmed by 0 bases and J by 5 bases, 5 bases remained unmatched. The germline CDR1 and CDR2 sequences are SGHNT and YYREEE (reference sequence). The CDR3 is 14 residues long. The CDR3 sequence: CASSLEGTVNEQYF. The CDR3 nucleotides are TGTGCCAGCAGCTTGGAGGGGACAGTCAACGAGCAGTACTTC.